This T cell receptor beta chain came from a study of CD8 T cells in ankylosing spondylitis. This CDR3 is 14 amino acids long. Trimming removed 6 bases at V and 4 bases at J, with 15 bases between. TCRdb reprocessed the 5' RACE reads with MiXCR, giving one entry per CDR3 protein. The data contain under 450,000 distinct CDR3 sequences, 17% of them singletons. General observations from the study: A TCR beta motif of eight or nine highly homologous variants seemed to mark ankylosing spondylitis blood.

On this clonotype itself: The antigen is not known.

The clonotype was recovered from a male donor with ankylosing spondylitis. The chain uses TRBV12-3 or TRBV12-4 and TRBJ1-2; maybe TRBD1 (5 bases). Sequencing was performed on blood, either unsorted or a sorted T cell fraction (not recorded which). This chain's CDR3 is CASSPMGRFYGYTF. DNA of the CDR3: TGTGCCAGCAGCCCGATGGGGCGGTTCTATGGCTACACCTTC.